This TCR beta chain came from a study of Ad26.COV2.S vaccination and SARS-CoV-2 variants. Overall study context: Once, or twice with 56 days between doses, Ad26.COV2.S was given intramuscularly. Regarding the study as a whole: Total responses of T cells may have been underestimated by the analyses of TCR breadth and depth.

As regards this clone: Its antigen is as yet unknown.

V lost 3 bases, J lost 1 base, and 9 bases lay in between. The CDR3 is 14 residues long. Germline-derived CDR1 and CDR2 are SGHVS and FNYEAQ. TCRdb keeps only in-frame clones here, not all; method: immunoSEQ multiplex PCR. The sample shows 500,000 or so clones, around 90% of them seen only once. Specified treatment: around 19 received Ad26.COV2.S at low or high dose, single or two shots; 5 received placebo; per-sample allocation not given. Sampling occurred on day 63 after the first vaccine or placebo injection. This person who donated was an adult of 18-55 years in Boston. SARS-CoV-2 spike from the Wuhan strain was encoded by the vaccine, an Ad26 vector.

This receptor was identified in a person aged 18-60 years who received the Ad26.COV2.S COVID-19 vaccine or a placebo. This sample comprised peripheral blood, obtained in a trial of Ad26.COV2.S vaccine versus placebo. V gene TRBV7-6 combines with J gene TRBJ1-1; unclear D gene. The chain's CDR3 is CASSFGQANTEAFF. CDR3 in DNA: TGTGCCAGCAGCTTCGGGCAGGCGAACACTGAAGCTTTCTTT.